The 19 T cell receptor beta chains listed next were all sequenced from one sample in a study of graft-versus-host responses after intestinal transplantation. Here immunoSEQ multiplex PCR was the method, and the copy in TCRdb shows in-frame clones only, minus some. The repertoire holds approximately 14,000 clones, 67% seen once, with 9% in the top ten. Lymphocytes from graft epithelium and lamina propria were isolated. The sample consisted of ileum tissue, taken around 640 days after intestinal transplantation. The receptors here all came from a human patient who received an intestinal transplant, so some T cells may come from the graft donor.

The chain uses TRBV5-4 and TRBJ2-7; 8 bases align to TRBD2. Germline V gene lookup returns CDR1 SGHNT and CDR2 YYREEE (reference sequence). The CDR3 runs to 15 residues. Trimming at V came to 4 bases and at J to 3 bases, leaving 9 bases not matched to a gene. The CDR3 protein is CASSAAPGLDYEQYF. Written as DNA, the CDR3 is TGTGCCAGCAGCGCAGCTCCGGGACTAGACTACGAGCAGTACTTC.

The chain employs TRBV4-3 and TRBJ1-2; 10 bases agree with TRBD1. The CDR3 is 15 residues long. The V gene's germline CDR1 is LGHNA and CDR2 YSLEER. V lost 1 base to trimming and J lost 5 bases; unmatched junction nucleotides: 4. CDR3 residues: CASSQGTGGIYGYTF. CDR3 coding DNA: TGCGCCAGCAGCCAAGGGACAGGGGGTATATATGGCTACACCTTC.

This clone has a single count. The chain combines TRBV4-3 with TRBJ2-5, with TRBD1 matching 8 bases. Germline V lookup: CDR1 LGHNA, CDR2 YSLEER. Trimming at V came to 1 base and at J to 5 bases, leaving 3 bases not matched to a gene. The CDR3 spans 14 residues. CDR3 residues: CASSQGRGQETQYF. The CDR3 DNA reads TGCGCCAGCAGCCAAGGCAGGGGGCAGGAGACCCAGTACTTC.

This clone turned up a few times. The genes are TRBV7-2 and TRBJ2-4; 7 nucleotides line up with TRBD1. With V trimmed by 5 bases and J by 4 bases, 5 bases remained unmatched. The germline V gene encodes CDR1 SGHTA and CDR2 FQGNSA. This CDR3 has 14 amino acids. The CDR3 coding sequence is TGTGCCAGCAGCCGGGGACAGAAGAAAAACATTCAGTACTTC. Protein sequence: CASSRGQKKNIQYF. The full variable domain, with the rest looked up from reference TRBV7-2 and TRBJ2-4, is GAGVSQSPSNKVTEKGKDVELRCDPISGHTALYWYRQSLGQGLEFLIYFQGNSAPDKSGLPSDRFSAERTGGSVSTLTIQRTQQEDSAVYLCASSRGQKKNIQYFGAGTRLSVL.

In DNA form, the CDR3 reads TGTGCCAGCAGCTTCGGCAGGAGCAATCAGCCCCAGCATTTT. Protein: CASSFGRSNQPQHF. This sequence joins TRBV5-6 and TRBJ1-5; D remains ambiguous. V lost 2 bases to trimming and J lost 1 base, with 7 bases between them. CDR3 length equals 14 residues. Germline V gene lookup returns CDR1 SGHDT and CDR2 YYEEEE.

This clone was recorded once. The chain uses TRBV7-2 and TRBJ2-3; the D gene is possibly TRBD1 (5 bases). Looked up from germline, CDR1 is SGHTA and CDR2 is FQGNSA. The V end lost 5 bases, the J end lost 4 bases, and 10 bases lay between the germline ends. The CDR3 sequence is 13 residues long. CDR3 in DNA: TGTGCCAGCAGCCCCAGGGCGGCAGATACGCAGTATTTT. It codes for CASSPRAADTQYF.

The CDR3 loop is CASSPQAGGYEKLFF. DNA of the CDR3: TGTGCCAGCAGCCCCCAGGCAGGGGGCTATGAAAAACTGTTTTTT. This chain connects TRBV9 to TRBJ1-4, with 8 bases that match TRBD1. The CDR3 contains 15 residues. Germline CDR1 SGDLS, CDR2 YYNGEE. V shed 4 bases and J 6 bases; nucleotides not matched to a gene: 8.

The genes are TRBV18 and TRBJ1-3, with a possible D match to TRBD1 (5 bases). This CDR3 has 16 residues. Trimming left V 4 bases short and J 3 bases short, with 16 bases between. Germline V gene sequence: CDR1 KGHSH, CDR2 LQKENI. The CDR3 bases are TGTGCCAGCTCACTTTCTCAGCAGGGAGGTGGAAACACCATATATTTT. Protein product: CASSLSQQGGGNTIYF.

This clone was seen only a few times. This rearrangement joins TRBV11-3 to TRBJ2-3; TRBD2 is a possible D gene (5 bases). The length of the CDR3 is 10 residues. Germline-derived CDR1 and CDR2 are SGHNT and YENEEA. V lost 8 bases, J lost 5 bases, and 5 bases lay in between. The CDR3 nucleotides are TGTGCCAGCGCGGGAGATACGCAGTATTTT. Translated, it gives CASAGDTQYF.

The chain combines TRBV19 with TRBJ1-5; no clear D gene. The V end lost 0 bases, the J end lost 8 bases, and 5 bases lay between the germline ends. The germline V gene encodes CDR1 LNHDA and CDR2 SQIVND (reference sequence). This CDR3 comprises 12 residues. CDR3 nucleotides: TGTGCCAGTAGTATAGATGTAGAGCCCCAGCATTTT. Amino acids: CASSIDVEPQHF.

With respect to this clone: This sequence is one base from a far larger clone and is likely a read error. The chain couples TRBV6-4 to TRBJ2-7; 11 positions agree with TRBD2. V shed 3 bases, J shed 5 bases, and the junction held 9 bases outside the gene matches. CDR3 length: 16 amino acids. Germline V gene data show CDR1 as MRHNA and CDR2 as SNTAGT. For the CDR3, the DNA is TGTGCCAGCAGTGAGTCGGTCCCACTAGCGGGGGACGAGCAGTACTTC. Encoded protein: CASSESVPLAGDEQYF.

The V call is TRBV25-1, the J call TRBJ2-1; TRBD2 might be the D (6 bases). The germline V gene encodes CDR1 MGHDK and CDR2 SYGVNS. V dropped 4 bases and J dropped 3 bases, with 13 bases sitting between them. CDR3 length: 15 amino acids. The CDR3 region has the DNA TGTGCCAGCAGTGGAGCTGGAGGGGTCTACAATGAGCAGTTCTTC. It codes for CASSGAGGVYNEQFF.

This chain joins TRBV11-3 and TRBJ2-7; D gene unclear. This CDR3 has 11 amino acids. CDR1 and CDR2 from the germline V gene are SGHNT and YENEEA. V lost 10 bases to trimming and J lost 4 bases, with 11 bases between them. CDR3 bases: TGTGCCACCGGAGACGGTTACGAGCAGTACTTC. Translation gives CATGDGYEQYF.

The rearrangement links TRBV7-2 to TRBJ1-1; 10 nucleotides line up with TRBD1. Germline assignment: CDR1 SGHTA and CDR2 FQGNSA. CDR3 length: 18 amino acids. The V and J ends lost 2 bases and 8 bases, in that order; junction bases with no gene match: 17. CDR3 DNA sequence: TGTGCCAGCAGCTTATTAGGCCGTACCGGGACAGGGGCCCGGGAAGCTTTCTTT. Translating gives CASSLLGRTGTGAREAFF.

Relative to its sample, this clone is medium-sized. V and J are TRBV27 and TRBJ2-4, with TRBD2 matching 11 bases. The J segment lost 0 bases and the V segment lost 5 bases, leaving 3 bases of the junction unmatched. The CDR3 loop spans 16 amino acids. Germline V gives CDR1 MNHEY, CDR2 SMNVEV (reference sequence). The CDR3 protein is CASSPLAGVAKNIQYF. The CDR3 DNA reads TGTGCCAGCAGTCCACTAGCGGGGGTAGCCAAAAACATTCAGTACTTC.

This rearrangement joins TRBV7-8 to TRBJ2-7, with a tentative D call TRBD2 (5 bases). Trimming removed 4 bases from V and 3 bases from J, with 13 bases in between. Germline CDR1 and CDR2: SGHVS and FQNEAQ. This CDR3 has 14 residues. The CDR3 DNA sequence: TGTGCCAGCAGCTCGGGCCCGGGGTTCTACGAGCAGTACTTC. Translated: CASSSGPGFYEQYF. Full variable domain (outside the CDR3, taken from reference TRBV7-8 and TRBJ2-7): GAGVSQSPRYKVAKRGQDVALRCDPISGHVSLFWYQQALGQGPEFLTYFQNEAQLDKSGLPSDRFFAERPEGSVSTLKIQRTQQEDSAVYLCASSSGPGFYEQYFGPGTRLTVT.

J is TRBJ1-6 and V is TRBV4-3; 7 bases map to TRBD1. Germline assignment: CDR1 LGHNA and CDR2 YSLEER. The CDR3 extends over 17 amino acids. V shed 0 bases, J shed 8 bases, and the junction held 10 bases outside the gene matches. For the CDR3, the DNA is TGCGCCAGCAGCCAAGATCGCCTTCGGGACAGATATTCACCCCTCCACTTT. Amino acid sequence: CASSQDRLRDRYSPLHF.

This chain joins TRBV4-1 and TRBJ1-2, with 7 positions matching TRBD1. Trimming cost V 0 bases and J 3 bases; bases outside gene matches: 10. The CDR3 loop spans 17 amino acids. Germline CDR1 is MGHRA and CDR2 is YSYEKL. DNA of the CDR3: TGCGCCAGCAGCCAAGATTTGGGACAGACACTATACTATGGCTACACCTTC. This encodes CASSQDLGQTLYYGYTF.

V gene TRBV18 combines with J gene TRBJ2-2; 9 bases fit TRBD1. CDR3 size: 14 residues. Germline V CDR1 and CDR2: KGHSH, LQKENI. Trimming at V came to 4 bases and at J to 3 bases, leaving 0 bases not matched to a gene. The CDR3 sequence is CASSRDRDTGELFF. DNA for the CDR3: TGTGCCAGCTCACGGGACAGGGACACCGGGGAGCTGTTTTTT.